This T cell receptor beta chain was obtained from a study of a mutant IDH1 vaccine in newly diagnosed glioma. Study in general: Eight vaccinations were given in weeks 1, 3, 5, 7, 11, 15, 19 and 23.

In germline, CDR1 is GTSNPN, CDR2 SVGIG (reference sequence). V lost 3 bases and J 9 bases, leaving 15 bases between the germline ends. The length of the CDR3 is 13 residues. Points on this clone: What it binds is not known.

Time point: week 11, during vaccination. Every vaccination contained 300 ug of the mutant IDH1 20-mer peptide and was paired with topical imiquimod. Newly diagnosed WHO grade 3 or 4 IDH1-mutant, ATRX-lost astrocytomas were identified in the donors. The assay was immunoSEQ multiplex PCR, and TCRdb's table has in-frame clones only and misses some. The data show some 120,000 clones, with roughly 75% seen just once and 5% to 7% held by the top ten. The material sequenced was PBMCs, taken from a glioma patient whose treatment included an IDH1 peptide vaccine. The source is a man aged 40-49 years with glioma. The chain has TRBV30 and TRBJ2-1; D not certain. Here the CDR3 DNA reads TGTGCCTGGAGGGTAACGATGAGTAGTGAGCAGTTCTTC. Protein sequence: CAWRVTMSSEQFF. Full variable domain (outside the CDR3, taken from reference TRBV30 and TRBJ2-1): SQTIHQWPATLVQPVGSPLSLECTVEGTSNPNLYWYRQAAGRGLQLLFYSVGIGQISSEVPQNLSASRPQDRQFILSSKKLLLSDSGFYLCAWRVTMSSEQFFGPGTRLTVL.